The 27 T cell receptor beta chains given below trace back to one sample, sequenced in a study of T-cell memory formation after mild COVID-19. TCRdb independently ran MiXCR on the 5' RACE reads; one entry per CDR3 protein. This table has approximately 410,000 distinct CDR3 sequences, 20% to 25% appearing once. Sequenced input: PBMCs or a T cell subset sorted from them (not recorded which). Receptor source: an adult woman who had mild COVID-19 (a few samples of this study predate the infection). Cell type and time point are not known.

This clonotype was seen only a few times. The V call is TRBV5-1, the J call TRBJ1-3; TRBD1 might be the D (6 bases). The CDR3 consists of 14 residues. The germline gives CDR1 SGHRS, CDR2 YFSETQ. V lost 3 bases, J lost 4 bases, and 11 bases lay in between. Here the CDR3 reads CASSSGTPGNTIYF. Written as DNA, the CDR3 is TGCGCCAGCAGCTCCGGGACACCGGGAAACACCATATATTTT.

The rearrangement uses TRBV5-5 and TRBJ1-1, with D possibly being TRBD1 (6 bases). V was clipped by 4 bases and J by 2 bases, with 12 bases between them. CDR3 length equals 14 residues. Germline lookup yields CDR1 SGHKS and CDR2 YYEKEE (reference sequence). CDR3 residues: CASSLTGANTEAFF. In DNA form, the CDR3 reads TGTGCCAGCAGCCTGACAGGAGCCAACACTGAAGCTTTCTTT.

This clonotype was detected only a few times. This chain uses TRBV5-4 with TRBJ2-7, with a tentative D call TRBD2 (6 bases). The CDR3 has 16 residues. Germline-derived CDR1 and CDR2 are SGHNT and YYREEE (reference sequence). V was clipped by 0 bases and J by 2 bases, with 15 bases between them. The CDR3: CASSLGTGGGAYEQYF. For the CDR3, the DNA is TGTGCCAGCAGCTTGGGAACAGGTGGCGGGGCCTACGAGCAGTACTTC.

The V and J genes are TRBV7-8 and TRBJ1-1; 8 bases align to TRBD1. Germline V lookup: CDR1 SGHVS, CDR2 FQNEAQ. Trimming took 1 base from V and 0 from J; bases not matched to a gene: 4. The CDR3 is made up of 16 amino acids. The CDR3 here is CASSLGQGSMNTEAFF. The CDR3 DNA follows: TGTGCCAGCAGCTTAGGACAGGGGAGTATGAACACTGAAGCTTTCTTT.

A few counts support this clonotype. J is TRBJ1-1 and V is TRBV29-1; D is undetermined. The CDR3 spans 13 residues. Germline V gene data show CDR1 as SQVTM and CDR2 as ANQGSEA. V was pared by 4 bases and J by 1 base, with 10 bases between. CDR3 sequence reads: CSVAVTANTEAFF. The DNA of the CDR3 is TGCAGCGTTGCGGTGACCGCGAACACTGAAGCTTTCTTT. Filled out from reference TRBV29-1 and TRBJ1-1, the complete variable domain reads SAVISQKPSRDICQRGTSLTIQCQVDSQVTMMFWYRQQPGQSLTLIATANQGSEATYESGFVIDKFPISRPNLTFSTLTVSNMSPEDSSIYLCSVAVTANTEAFFGQGTRLTVV.

There are a few counts of this clonotype. The chain joins TRBV12-3 or TRBV12-4 to TRBJ2-7, with 9 bases fitting TRBD1. CDR3 length equals 14 residues. Trimming at V came to 7 bases and at J to 5 bases, leaving 9 bases not matched to a gene. The CDR3 loop is CASIKGTGSNEQYF. The CDR3 DNA reads as TGTGCCAGCATTAAGGGGACAGGGTCGAACGAGCAGTACTTC.

This clonotype has more than one count but fewer than ten. This chain connects TRBV4-2 to TRBJ2-5; a weak D match, TRBD2 (6 bases). V gave up 6 bases and J gave up 2 bases, with 16 bases separating them. CDR1 and CDR2 (germline): LGHNA, YNFKEQ. The CDR3 length is 15 residues. The CDR3 sequence: CASSQFRDSQETQYF. CDR3 sequence (DNA): TGTGCCAGCAGTCAATTCCGGGACTCTCAAGAGACCCAGTACTTC.

V usage is TRBV7-9 and J usage is TRBJ2-1; D could derive from TRBD1 or TRBD2 (5 bases each). CDR3 length: 14 residues. CDR1 and CDR2 (germline): SEHNR, FQNEAQ (reference sequence). The germline V and J ends were trimmed by 2 bases and 7 bases, with 12 bases remaining between them. CDR3 protein: CASSLPGTPNEQFF. The CDR3 DNA follows: TGTGCCAGCAGCTTACCCGGGACCCCAAATGAGCAGTTCTTC.

This clonotype was seen only a few times. This chain uses TRBV19 with TRBJ2-7, with a weak D call TRBD2 (5 bases). The CDR3 has 13 residues. CDR1 is LNHDA and CDR2 is SQIVND in the germline V gene (reference sequence). The V end was cut by 8 bases, the J end by 5 bases, with 16 bases between. CDR3 DNA: TGTGCCAGTGCGTGGAACGCGGGCGACGAGCAGTACTTC. It is translated as CASAWNAGDEQYF.

This clonotype was seen only a few times. This chain joins TRBV7-6 and TRBJ2-1; D is ambiguous. The CDR3 totals 14 residues. CDR1 and CDR2 from the germline V gene are SGHVS and FNYEAQ. V gave up 5 bases and J gave up 8 bases, with 16 bases separating them. The CDR3 loop is CASSPRRISDEQFF. As DNA, the CDR3 is TGTGCCAGCAGCCCCCGACGAATCAGCGATGAGCAGTTCTTC.

The rearrangement joins TRBV5-5 to TRBJ2-1; D is undetermined. The CDR3 length is 17 residues. The germline CDR1 and CDR2 sequences are SGHKS and YYEKEE (reference sequence). V was pared by 0 bases and J by 4 bases, with 17 bases between. CDR3 sequence (DNA): TGTGCCAGCAGCTTGGTTTGGGAAATACCGCCGTACAATGAGCAGTTCTTC. Its translation: CASSLVWEIPPYNEQFF.

V is TRBV12-3 or TRBV12-4 and J is TRBJ1-5, with D possibly matching TRBD1 (6 bases). V dropped 1 base and J dropped 5 bases, with 12 bases sitting between them. This CDR3 has 15 residues. The CDR3 loop reads CASSLGQGRDQPQHF. CDR3 bases: TGTGCCAGCAGTTTAGGGCAGGGGAGGGATCAGCCCCAGCATTTT.

This chain connects TRBV5-1 to TRBJ1-1, with D unclear. The CDR3 spans 15 residues. CDR1 and CDR2 from the germline V gene are SGHRS and YFSETQ. Between the trimmed V and J ends, which lost 4 bases and 3 bases, there was a span of 16 bases. The CDR3 DNA reads as TGCGCCAGCAGCCGTGGGATGTTGGGCGACACTGAAGCTTTCTTT. Encoded protein: CASSRGMLGDTEAFF. The entire variable domain, with the rest obtained from reference TRBV5-1 and TRBJ1-1, is as follows: KAGVTQTPRYLIKTRGQQVTLSCSPISGHRSVSWYQQTPGQGLQFLFEYFSETQRNKGNFPGRFSGRQFSNSRSEMNVSTLELGDSALYLCASSRGMLGDTEAFFGQGTRLTVV.

This clonotype has only a few counts. The rearrangement uses TRBV9 and TRBJ2-7; the D gene is possibly TRBD2 (6 bases). V gave up 8 bases and J gave up 0 bases, with 18 bases separating them. CDR1 SGDLS and CDR2 YYNGEE come from the germline V gene. This CDR3 is 15 amino acids long. The CDR3 loop reads CARPNPGTGSYEQYF. CDR3 nucleotide sequence: TGTGCCAGACCCAACCCCGGGACTGGCTCCTACGAGCAGTACTTC.

The V gene is TRBV11-3, the J gene TRBJ2-6, with D maybe TRBD1 (5 bases). CDR3 size: 14 residues. Trimming removed 5 bases from V and 3 bases from J, with 8 bases in between. Germline V gene lookup returns CDR1 SGHNT and CDR2 YENEEA. This CDR3 is CASSPGIGANVLTF. CDR3 sequence (DNA): TGTGCCAGCAGCCCAGGGATTGGGGCCAACGTCCTGACTTTC.

The chain employs TRBV18 and TRBJ2-5; D is possibly TRBD2 (5 bases). V lost 2 bases, J lost 0 bases, and 7 bases lay in between. Germline V gene lookup returns CDR1 KGHSH and CDR2 LQKENI. This CDR3 has 14 amino acids. The CDR3 here is CASSPMDYQETQYF. DNA of the CDR3: TGTGCCAGCTCACCAATGGACTACCAAGAGACCCAGTACTTC.

The V and J genes are TRBV3-1 and TRBJ2-3; 14 nucleotides line up with TRBD2. CDR1 is LGHDT, CDR2 YNNKEL, per germline (reference sequence). V shed 0 bases and J 3 bases; nucleotides not matched to a gene: 14. This CDR3 contains 21 residues. CDR3 DNA sequence: TGTGCCAGCAGCCAAGAATTGGAGACTAGCGGGAGGGCCTTCGTGACAGATACGCAGTATTTT. This gives the protein CASSQELETSGRAFVTDTQYF.

In its sample, this clonotype was seen a few times. V gene TRBV7-6 combines with J gene TRBJ2-1; 7 bases line up with TRBD1. CDR1 and CDR2 (germline): SGHVS, FNYEAQ. The V segment lost 5 bases and the J segment 12 bases; nucleotides outside the gene matches: 4. This CDR3 contains 11 residues. The CDR3 spells CASSKGTAQFF. Written as DNA, the CDR3 is TGTGCCAGCAGCAAAGGGACAGCGCAGTTCTTC. Complete variable domain (other parts from reference TRBV7-6 and TRBJ2-1): GAGVSQSPRYKVTKRGQDVALRCDPISGHVSLYWYRQALGQGPEFLTYFNYEAQQDKSGLPNDRFSAERPEGSISTLTIQRTEQRDSAMYRCASSKGTAQFFGPGTRLTVL.

This clonotype was observed a few times. The J gene is TRBJ2-7, the V gene TRBV7-8, with D maybe TRBD2 (6 bases). Deletions cut 1 base from V and 6 bases from J, with 16 bases between. CDR3 length: 15 amino acids. CDR1 and CDR2 from the germline V gene are SGHVS and FQNEAQ. DNA of the CDR3: TGTGCCAGCAGCTTAGATCCCCCGGGGGTTGGCGAGCAGTACTTC. Translation: CASSLDPPGVGEQYF.

This clonotype occurred a few times. The chain joins TRBV20-1 to TRBJ1-5, with 7 bases that match TRBD1. The V gene's germline CDR1 is DFQATT and CDR2 SNEGSKA (reference sequence). V was clipped by 0 bases and J by 2 bases; unmatched bases: 4. The CDR3 consists of 15 residues. CDR3 protein: CSARDYRGGNQPQHF. The CDR3 nucleotides are TGCAGTGCTAGAGATTACAGGGGCGGCAATCAGCCCCAGCATTTT.

This clonotype was seen more than once but under ten times. V and J are TRBV9 and TRBJ2-2, with TRBD2 matching over 12 bases. Per germline, CDR1 SGDLS and CDR2 YYNGEE. The ends lost 0 bases at V and 5 bases at J; junction bases unmatched: 8. This CDR3 contains 18 residues. CDR3 DNA sequence: TGTGCCAGCAGCGTAGAACGTCGGACTAGCGGGAATACCGGGGAGCTGTTTTTT. Its translation: CASSVERRTSGNTGELFF.

V usage is TRBV20-1 and J usage is TRBJ2-1; 7 nucleotides agree with TRBD2. This CDR3 comprises 14 residues. The V gene end was trimmed by 0 bases and the J gene end by 9 bases; junction bases not matched to a gene: 8. In germline, CDR1 is DFQATT, CDR2 SNEGSKA (reference sequence). The CDR3 DNA reads TGCAGTGCTAGAGATATAGGTCCGGGGGGTGAGCAGTTCTTC. Protein product: CSARDIGPGGEQFF.

This clonotype was recorded a few times. This rearrangement joins TRBV27 to TRBJ1-5; D not certain. In germline, CDR1 is MNHEY, CDR2 SMNVEV (reference sequence). V lost 5 bases and J 1 base, leaving 12 bases between the germline ends. This CDR3 is built from 15 residues. CDR3 coding DNA: TGTGCCAGCAGTGTGTCGAGCGTGAGCAATCAGCCCCAGCATTTT. It encodes CASSVSSVSNQPQHF.

This chain links TRBV5-6 with TRBJ2-1; D remains unclear. Trimming cost V 0 bases and J 8 bases, with 12 bases left between them. The germline V gene has CDR1 SGHDT and CDR2 YYEEEE. The CDR3 length is 14 residues. This chain's CDR3 is CASSLGRVLYEQFF. CDR3 DNA sequence: TGTGCCAGCAGCTTGGGACGGGTCTTGTATGAGCAGTTCTTC.

V and J are TRBV20-1 and TRBJ1-6; unclear D gene. The germline V and J ends were trimmed by 0 bases and 0 bases, with 6 bases remaining between them. The CDR3 length is 15 residues. Germline V CDR1 and CDR2: DFQATT, SNEGSKA (reference sequence). The CDR3 loop is CSAREGSSYNSPLHF. The CDR3 nucleotides are TGCAGTGCTAGAGAGGGGAGCTCCTATAATTCACCCCTCCACTTT.

The V and J genes are TRBV11-3 and TRBJ2-2; 10 bases line up with TRBD1. V lost 3 bases and J lost 6; bases outside the gene matches: 4. CDR3 length equals 15 residues. CDR1 is SGHNT, CDR2 YENEEA, per germline. CDR3 residues: CASSFPGQGSGELFF. The CDR3 DNA is TGTGCCAGCAGCTTTCCGGGACAGGGGTCCGGGGAGCTGTTTTTT.

CDR3 bases: TGTGCCAGCAGCTTAGGGGCAGCCACCGGGGAGCTGTTTTTT. It is translated as CASSLGAATGELFF. This chain joins TRBV7-2 and TRBJ2-2; D remains ambiguous. V was trimmed by 1 base and J by 4 bases, leaving 7 bases between them. This CDR3 spans 14 amino acids. CDR1 and CDR2 (germline): SGHTA, FQGNSA.